The next 9 T cell receptor beta chains were all read from a single sample in a study of a mutant IDH1 vaccine in newly diagnosed glioma. TCRdb's copy holds only in-frame clones and misses some; the assay was immunoSEQ multiplex PCR. This repertoire shows about 92,000 clones, about four fifths found once; its top ten account for around 7%. The sample's time point: baseline, week 1 (first vaccination visit). The treatment is: pre-vaccination baseline after standard-of-care therapy. The sample consisted of PBMCs, taken from a glioma patient treated with radiotherapy, temozolomide or both. Receptor source: a man aged 40-55 years with glioma.

The chain links TRBV5-1 to TRBJ2-5, with 9 bases identical to TRBD1. V lost 4 bases and J lost 4; bases outside the gene matches: 5. From germline, CDR1 is SGHRS and CDR2 YFSETQ. The CDR3 is 14 amino acids. This CDR3 reads CASSNHRGLETQYF. The DNA for the CDR3 is TGCGCCAGCAGCAACCACAGGGGGCTAGAGACCCAGTACTTC.

The chain links TRBV30 to TRBJ1-2, with no clear D. The CDR3 spans 15 residues. V was shortened by 2 bases and J by 0 bases, with 13 bases between the two germline ends. Germline CDR1 and CDR2: GTSNPN and SVGIG (reference sequence). The CDR3 DNA sequence: TGTGCCTGGAGTTTAGAAAGGCGAACTAACTATGGCTACACCTTC. This encodes CAWSLERRTNYGYTF.

For the CDR3, the DNA is TGTGCCAGCAGCCAAGAAGGGACTAGCGGTACCTACGAGCAGTACTTC. The encoded protein is CASSQEGTSGTYEQYF. The J gene is TRBJ2-7, the V gene TRBV4-2, with 11 bases that match TRBD2. CDR3 length equals 16 residues. Germline trimming cut 0 bases from V and 2 bases from J; bases unmatched to any gene: 3. Germline V gene lookup returns CDR1 LGHNA and CDR2 YNFKEQ.

The CDR3 is CASSFGSEQYF. CDR3 in DNA: TGTGCCAGCAGTTTCGGCTCCGAGCAGTACTTC. The chain is built from TRBV28 and TRBJ2-7; no reliable D call. Trimming removed 3 bases from V and 6 bases from J, with 6 bases in between. Germline V gene sequence: CDR1 MDHEN, CDR2 SYDVKM. CDR3 length equals 11 residues.

The J gene is TRBJ2-7, the V gene TRBV6-1; 9 bases line up with TRBD1. Germline V lookup: CDR1 MNHNS, CDR2 SASEGT. The trim removed 5 bases at V and 5 bases at J, leaving 7 bases unmatched. The CDR3 extends over 14 amino acids. CDR3 sequence: CASSRDRVQDEQYF. The CDR3 coding sequence is TGTGCCAGCAGTCGGGACAGGGTCCAGGACGAGCAGTACTTC.

The chain links TRBV13 to TRBJ2-7; 7 bases are shared with TRBD1. Trimming removed 6 bases from V and 0 bases from J; junction bases left unmatched: 8. Per the germline V gene, CDR1 is PRHDT and CDR2 is FYEKMQ (reference sequence). This CDR3 comprises 15 residues. As DNA, the CDR3 is TGTGCCAGCAGAACAATGGGGGACAGCTCCTACGAGCAGTACTTC. This codes for CASRTMGDSSYEQYF.

V usage is TRBV6-5 and J usage is TRBJ2-7; a weak D match, TRBD1 (6 bases). There are 15 residues in the CDR3. Germline V lookup: CDR1 MNHEY, CDR2 SVGAGI. The germline V and J ends were trimmed by 5 bases and 2 bases, with 16 bases remaining between them. CDR3 sequence: CASSKGHLGPYEQYF. CDR3 DNA: TGTGCCAGCAGTAAGGGACATCTTGGACCCTACGAGCAGTACTTC.

The chain employs TRBV5-6 and TRBJ1-5, with D unresolved. Germline CDR1 SGHDT, CDR2 YYEEEE. The CDR3 sequence is 12 residues long. V was trimmed by 2 bases and J by 4 bases, leaving 4 bases between them. CDR3 amino acids: CASSFMNQPQHF. In nucleotides, the CDR3 is TGTGCCAGCAGCTTTATGAATCAGCCCCAGCATTTT.

The J gene is TRBJ1-2, the V gene TRBV6-1; D may be TRBD1 (6 bases). Germline lookup yields CDR1 MNHNS and CDR2 SASEGT. V was clipped by 6 bases and J by 4 bases, with 12 bases between them. The length of the CDR3 is 13 residues. The CDR3 loop is CASRLTGAYGYTF. The CDR3 nucleotides read TGTGCCAGCAGGCTGACAGGAGCCTATGGCTACACCTTC.